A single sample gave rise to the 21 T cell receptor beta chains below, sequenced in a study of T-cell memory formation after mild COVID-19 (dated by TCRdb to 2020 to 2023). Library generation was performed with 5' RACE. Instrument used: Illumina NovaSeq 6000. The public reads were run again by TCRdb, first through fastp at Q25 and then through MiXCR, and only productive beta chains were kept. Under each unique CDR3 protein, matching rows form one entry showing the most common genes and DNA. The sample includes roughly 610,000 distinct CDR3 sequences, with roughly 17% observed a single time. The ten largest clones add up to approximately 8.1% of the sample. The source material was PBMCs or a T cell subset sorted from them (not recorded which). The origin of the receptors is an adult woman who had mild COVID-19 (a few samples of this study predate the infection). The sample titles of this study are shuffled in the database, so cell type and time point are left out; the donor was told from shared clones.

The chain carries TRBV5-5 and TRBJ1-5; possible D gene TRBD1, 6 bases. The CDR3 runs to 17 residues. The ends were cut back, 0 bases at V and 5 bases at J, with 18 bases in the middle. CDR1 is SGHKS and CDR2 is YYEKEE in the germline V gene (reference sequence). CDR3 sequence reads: CASSLVSVGRGDQPQHF. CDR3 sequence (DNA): TGTGCCAGCAGCTTGGTTTCGGTGGGCAGGGGAGATCAGCCCCAGCATTTT.

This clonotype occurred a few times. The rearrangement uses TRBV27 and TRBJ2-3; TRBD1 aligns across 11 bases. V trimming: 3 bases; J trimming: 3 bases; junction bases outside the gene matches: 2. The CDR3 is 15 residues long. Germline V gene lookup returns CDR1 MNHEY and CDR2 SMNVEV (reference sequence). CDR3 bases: TGTGCCAGCAGTTTCGGACAGGGGGCGACAGATACGCAGTATTTT. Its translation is CASSFGQGATDTQYF.

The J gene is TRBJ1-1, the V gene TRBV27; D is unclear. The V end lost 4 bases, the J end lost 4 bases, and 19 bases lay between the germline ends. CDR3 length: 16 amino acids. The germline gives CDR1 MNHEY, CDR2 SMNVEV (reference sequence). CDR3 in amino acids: CASSSGPGKVSTEAFF. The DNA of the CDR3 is TGTGCCAGCAGTTCCGGCCCCGGGAAGGTGAGCACTGAAGCTTTCTTT.

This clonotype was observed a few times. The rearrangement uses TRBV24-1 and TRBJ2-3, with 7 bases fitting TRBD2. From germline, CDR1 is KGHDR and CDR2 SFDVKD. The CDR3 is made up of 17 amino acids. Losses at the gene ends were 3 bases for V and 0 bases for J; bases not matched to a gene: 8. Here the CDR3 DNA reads TGTGCCACCAGTGATCAGGGCGGGGGACCCAGCACAGATACGCAGTATTTT. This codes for CATSDQGGGPSTDTQYF.

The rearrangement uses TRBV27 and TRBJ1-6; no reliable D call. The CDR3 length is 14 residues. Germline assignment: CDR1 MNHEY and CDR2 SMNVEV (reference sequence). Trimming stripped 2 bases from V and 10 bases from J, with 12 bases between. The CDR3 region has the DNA TGTGCCAGCAGTTTACTCGGCTTTAGATCACCCCTCCACTTT. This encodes CASSLLGFRSPLHF.

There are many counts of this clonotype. The CDR3 loop is CASSEPDRGGYEQYF. The CDR3 DNA sequence: TGTGCCAGCAGCGAACCGGACAGGGGAGGCTACGAGCAGTACTTC. This chain uses TRBV7-9 with TRBJ2-7; 9 bases are a match to TRBD1. The CDR3 is 15 amino acids. Germline V CDR1 and CDR2: SEHNR, FQNEAQ (reference sequence). The trim removed 5 bases at V and 3 bases at J, leaving 8 bases unmatched. Variable domain in full (rest from reference TRBV7-9 and TRBJ2-7): DTGVSQNPRHKITKRGQNVTFRCDPISEHNRLYWYRQTLGQGPEFLTYFQNEAQLEKSRLLSDRFSAERPKGSFSTLEIQRTEQGDSAMYLCASSEPDRGGYEQYFGPGTRLTVT.

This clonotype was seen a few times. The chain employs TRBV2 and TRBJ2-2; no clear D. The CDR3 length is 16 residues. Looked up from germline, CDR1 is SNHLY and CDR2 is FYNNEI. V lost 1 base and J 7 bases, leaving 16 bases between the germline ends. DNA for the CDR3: TGTGCCAGCAGTGAAGGTGGGCCCCGGGTCGGCGGGGAGCTGTTTTTT. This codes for CASSEGGPRVGGELFF. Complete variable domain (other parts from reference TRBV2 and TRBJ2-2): EPEVTQTPSHQVTQMGQEVILRCVPISNHLYFYWYRQILGQKVEFLVSFYNNEISEKSEIFDDQFSVERPDGSNFTLKIRSTKLEDSAMYFCASSEGGPRVGGELFFGEGSRLTVL.

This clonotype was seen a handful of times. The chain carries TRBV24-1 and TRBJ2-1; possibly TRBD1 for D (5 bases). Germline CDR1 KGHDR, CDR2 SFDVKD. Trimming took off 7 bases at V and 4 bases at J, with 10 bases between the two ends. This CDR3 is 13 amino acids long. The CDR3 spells CATRGPVYNEQFF. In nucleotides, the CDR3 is TGTGCCACCAGGGGGCCGGTATACAATGAGCAGTTCTTC.

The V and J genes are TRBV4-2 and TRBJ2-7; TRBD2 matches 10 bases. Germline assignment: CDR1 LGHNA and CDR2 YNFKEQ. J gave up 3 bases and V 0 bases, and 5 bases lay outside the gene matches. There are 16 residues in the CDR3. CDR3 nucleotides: TGTGCCAGCAGCCAAGAAGCGGGGGGGTTATACTACGAGCAGTACTTC. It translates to CASSQEAGGLYYEQYF.

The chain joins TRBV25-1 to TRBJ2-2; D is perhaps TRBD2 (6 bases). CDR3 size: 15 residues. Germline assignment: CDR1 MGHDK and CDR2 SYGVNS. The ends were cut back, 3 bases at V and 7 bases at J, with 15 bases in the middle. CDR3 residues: CASSDVSGSLGELFF. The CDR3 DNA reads TGTGCCAGCAGTGATGTTAGCGGTTCCCTCGGGGAGCTGTTTTTT.

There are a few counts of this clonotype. CDR3 DNA sequence: TGTGCCAGTGCTAGACGGGGGGGCTCCTACAATGAGCAGTTCTTC. Its translation is CASARRGGSYNEQFF. The V gene is TRBV7-3, the J gene TRBJ2-1, with TRBD2 matching over 8 bases. The V and J ends lost 9 bases and 0 bases, in that order; junction bases with no gene match: 7. The CDR3 covers 15 residues. The germline CDR1 and CDR2 sequences are SGHTA and FQGTGA.

This CDR3 is CASSYSQLYEQYF. CDR3 sequence (DNA): TGTGCCAGCAGTTATAGTCAGCTTTACGAGCAGTACTTC. The V call is TRBV6-2 or TRBV6-3, the J call TRBJ2-7, with D unclear. The CDR3 runs 13 residues. Germline assignment: CDR1 MNHEY and CDR2 SVGEGT. V lost 3 bases and J lost 4, with 10 bases in between.

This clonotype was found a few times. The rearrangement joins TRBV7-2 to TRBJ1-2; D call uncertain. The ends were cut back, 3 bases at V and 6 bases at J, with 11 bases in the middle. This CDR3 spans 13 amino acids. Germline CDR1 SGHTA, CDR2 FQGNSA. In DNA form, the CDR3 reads TGTGCCAGCAGCTTTAACCCGGCGGATGGCTACACCTTC. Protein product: CASSFNPADGYTF.

CDR3 in DNA: TGTGCCAGTAGTATCCTTCACACCGGGGAGCTGTTTTTT. Its translation: CASSILHTGELFF. This rearrangement joins TRBV19 to TRBJ2-2; D is unresolved. CDR3 length: 13 residues. Deletions cut 3 bases from V and 3 bases from J, with 5 bases between. CDR1 LNHDA and CDR2 SQIVND come from the germline V gene (reference sequence).

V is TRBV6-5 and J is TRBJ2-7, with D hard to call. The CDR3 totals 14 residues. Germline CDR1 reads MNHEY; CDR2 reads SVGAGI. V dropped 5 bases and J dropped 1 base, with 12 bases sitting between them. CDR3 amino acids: CASSLGSESYEQYF. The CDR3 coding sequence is TGTGCCAGCAGTCTTGGGTCTGAATCCTACGAGCAGTACTTC.

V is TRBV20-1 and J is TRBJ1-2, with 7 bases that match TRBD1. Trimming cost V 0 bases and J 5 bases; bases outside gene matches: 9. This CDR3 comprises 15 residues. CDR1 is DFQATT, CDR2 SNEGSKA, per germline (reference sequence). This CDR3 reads CSARESTGRGYGYTF. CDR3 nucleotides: TGCAGTGCTAGAGAAAGTACTGGCAGGGGGTATGGCTACACCTTC.

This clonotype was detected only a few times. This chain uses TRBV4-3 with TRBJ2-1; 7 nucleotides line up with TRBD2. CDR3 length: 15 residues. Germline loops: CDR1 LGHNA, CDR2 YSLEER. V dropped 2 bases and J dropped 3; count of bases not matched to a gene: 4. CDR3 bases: TGCGCCAGCAGCCAATCACGGGAGGTCTACAATGAGCAGTTCTTC. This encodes CASSQSREVYNEQFF.

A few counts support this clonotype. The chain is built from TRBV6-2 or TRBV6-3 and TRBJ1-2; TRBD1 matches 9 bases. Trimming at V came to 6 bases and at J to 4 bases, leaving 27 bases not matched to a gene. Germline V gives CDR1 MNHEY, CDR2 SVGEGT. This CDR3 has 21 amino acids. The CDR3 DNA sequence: TGTGCCAGCAGACACTATCCCCTGCCCGAGAAAACAGGGGGCGAAGGCTATGGCTACACCTTC. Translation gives CASRHYPLPEKTGGEGYGYTF.

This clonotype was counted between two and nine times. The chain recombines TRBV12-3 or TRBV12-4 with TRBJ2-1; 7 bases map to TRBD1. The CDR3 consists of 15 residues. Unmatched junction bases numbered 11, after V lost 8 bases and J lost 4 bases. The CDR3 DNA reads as TGTGCCAGCGATGACAGGGTGGACATTTACAATGAGCAGTTCTTC. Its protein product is CASDDRVDIYNEQFF.

The CDR3 nucleotides are TGTGCCAGTAGTACGGACGGTGGCTCCTACAATGAGCAGTTCTTC. It translates to CASSTDGGSYNEQFF. The V gene is TRBV19, the J gene TRBJ2-1; the D is unclear. Per the germline V gene, CDR1 is LNHDA and CDR2 is SQIVND (reference sequence). The CDR3 length is 15 residues. With 4 bases removed from V and 0 bases from J, the gap between germline ends came to 10 bases.

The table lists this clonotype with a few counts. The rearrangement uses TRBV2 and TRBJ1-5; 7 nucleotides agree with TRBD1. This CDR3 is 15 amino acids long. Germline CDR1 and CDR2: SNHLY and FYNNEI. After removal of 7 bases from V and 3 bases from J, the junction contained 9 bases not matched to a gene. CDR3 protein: CASTGSTGNNQPQHF. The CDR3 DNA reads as TGTGCCAGCACTGGTTCGACAGGGAACAATCAGCCCCAGCATTTT.